This is a list of T cell receptor beta chains from one sample in a study of identical twins. TCRdb redid the calling of the 5' RACE reads with MiXCR, one entry per CDR3 protein. This sample has 700,000 to 950,000 distinct CDR3 sequences, with roughly 12% found just once. These data are also associated with another study on yellow fever vaccine responses in identical twins.

The sample consisted of PBMCs. The receptors originated from a woman under 30 in good health. Both conserved end residues are part of each CDR3.

>TRBV20-1|TRBJ2-3
CSARGPVADTQYF
>TRBV20-1|TRBJ2-1
CSARDERGRGWNEQFF
>TRBV4-1|TRBJ2-5
CASSQYGLDQETQYF
>TRBV6-1|TRBJ2-7
CASSEDGYEQYF
>TRBV24-1|TRBJ2-1
CATSDPGLAGVLNNEQFF
>TRBV4-1|TRBJ1-5
CASSQDWANQPQHF
>TRBV10-3|TRBJ1-2
CAITLGTGGTGGYTF
>TRBV24-1|TRBJ2-1
CATSPGQLYNEQFF
>TRBV5-1|TRBJ2-1
CASSSPTSAVSSYNEQFF
>TRBV29-1|TRBJ2-1
CSVEEGWAGRSYNEQFF
>TRBV28|TRBJ1-6
CASSSRTANNSPLHF
>TRBV4-1|TRBJ2-1
CASSQDSLAGVRRSSYNEQFF
>TRBV20-1|TRBJ2-3
CSATRAGGSDTQYF
>TRBV6-1|TRBJ1-2
CASSEAMQGYYGYTF
>TRBV11-2|TRBJ1-2
CASSLEGGRFQKGYTF
>TRBV6-4|TRBJ2-1
CASSDRTNEQFF
>TRBV28|TRBJ2-2
CASSPRTGGLRELFF
>TRBV29-1|TRBJ2-3
CSCRAQPTDTQYF
>TRBV6-2/TRBV6-3|TRBJ2-2
CASRLSGSTGELFF
>TRBV18|TRBJ2-3
CASSPPSYDTQYF
>TRBV24-1|TRBJ1-5
CATSDRDRDGYQPQHF
>TRBV5-1|TRBJ2-1
CASSPAGATYNEQFF
>TRBV7-9|TRBJ2-3
CASSLVPRGEDTQYF
>TRBV7-9|TRBJ2-1
CASSFGPSGSINEQFF
>TRBV12-3/TRBV12-4|TRBJ1-6
CASSLRQGNSPLHF
>TRBV7-2|TRBJ1-6
CASSRSGQGASPLHF
>TRBV9|TRBJ2-5
CASSSRPQGPPGTQYF
>TRBV7-9|TRBJ2-1
CASSLDVRETFF
>TRBV18|TRBJ2-1
CASSPGVAGGSVKFF
>TRBV6-1|TRBJ2-5
CASSLGGKGKETQYF
>TRBV29-1|TRBJ2-1
CSATGTSGAVYNEQFF
>TRBV5-6|TRBJ2-2
CASSLGPRGTGELFF
>TRBV12-3/TRBV12-4|TRBJ1-2
CASSPRTGGFQGYGYTF
>TRBV4-2|TRBJ2-5
CASSPSYLEMLGGETQYF